Listed below are T cell receptor beta chains from one sample, sequenced in a study of blood T cells in healthy people across ages. Each CDR3 protein is one row after TCRdb ran MiXCR on the 5' RACE reads. Here the sample spans over 600,000 distinct CDR3 sequences, 40% to 50% being singletons. The specimen sequenced was blood. The receptors here all came from an older man in good health. Each CDR3 is given with its conserved first and last residue. A D gene is named only where the DNA matches it firmly. Size values are once, few and many counts, or a class for expanded clones, and some rows have none.

j_call: TRBJ2-7
clone_size: NA
d_call: TRBD1
v_call: TRBV7-9
cdr3_nt: TGTGCCAGCAGGCATACAGGGGTCAGCTCCTACGAGCAGTACTTC
cdr3_aa: CASRHTGVSSYEQYF

j_call: TRBJ2-7
clone_size: NA
d_call: TRBD2
v_call: TRBV20-1
cdr3_nt: TGCAGTGCTAGAAAGTCTAGCGGGGGCTATGAGCAGTACTTC
cdr3_aa: CSARKSSGGYEQYF

j_call: TRBJ2-3
clone_size: NA
d_call: TRBD2
v_call: TRBV14
cdr3_nt: TGTGCCAGCAGCCAAGATCCAGCGGGGAGACGCACAGATACGCAGTATTTT
cdr3_aa: CASSQDPAGRRTDTQYF

j_call: TRBJ2-1
clone_size: few
d_call: TRBD2
v_call: TRBV6-2/TRBV6-3
cdr3_nt: TGTGCCAGCTGCCGCGGACTAGCCAATGAGCAGTTCTTC
cdr3_aa: CASCRGLANEQFF

j_call: TRBJ2-7
clone_size: NA
d_call: TRBD2
v_call: TRBV10-1
cdr3_nt: TGCGCCAGCAGGGACAGCGTAGCGGGAGCCTACGAGCAGTACTTC
cdr3_aa: CASRDSVAGAYEQYF

j_call: TRBJ2-3
clone_size: NA
d_call: TRBD1
v_call: TRBV30
cdr3_nt: TGTGCCTGGGGACAGGGACAAACCTCCGATACGCAGTATTTT
cdr3_aa: CAWGQGQTSDTQYF

j_call: TRBJ2-7
clone_size: many
d_call: TRBD2
v_call: TRBV12-3/TRBV12-4
cdr3_nt: TGTGCCAGCAGCAGGGGGACTAGCGGGAGTTCGTCCTACGAGCAGTACTTC
cdr3_aa: CASSRGTSGSSSYEQYF

j_call: TRBJ2-4
clone_size: few
d_call: NA
v_call: TRBV5-4
cdr3_nt: TGTGCCAGCAGCCTCCCCGGGGGGCGCCAAGATAACATTCAGTACTTC
cdr3_aa: CASSLPGGRQDNIQYF

j_call: TRBJ2-2
clone_size: NA
d_call: TRBD1
v_call: TRBV5-4
cdr3_nt: TGTGCCAGCAGCCTTGACAGGGCCTACACCGGGGAGCTGTTTTTT
cdr3_aa: CASSLDRAYTGELFF

j_call: TRBJ2-3
clone_size: NA
d_call: TRBD2
v_call: TRBV13
cdr3_nt: TGTGCCAGCAGCCCTCGGACTAGCGGGGGGGCAGATGATACGCAGTATTTT
cdr3_aa: CASSPRTSGGADDTQYF

j_call: TRBJ1-5
clone_size: NA
d_call: NA
v_call: TRBV6-1
cdr3_nt: TGTGCCAGCAGTGAGGACGGGAATCAGCCCCAGCATTTT
cdr3_aa: CASSEDGNQPQHF

j_call: TRBJ2-7
clone_size: few
d_call: TRBD2
v_call: TRBV7-2
cdr3_nt: TGTGCCAGCAGCTTACGAAGCGGGAGGCAAATCTCCTACGAGCAGTACTTC
cdr3_aa: CASSLRSGRQISYEQYF

j_call: TRBJ1-5
clone_size: many
d_call: NA
v_call: TRBV20-1
cdr3_nt: TGCAGTGCACCGGACACCGCAGGGGGCAATCAGCCCCAGCATTTT
cdr3_aa: CSAPDTAGGNQPQHF

j_call: TRBJ2-7
clone_size: NA
d_call: NA
v_call: TRBV7-2
cdr3_nt: TGTGCCAGCAGCTTAGATGGGCAGGCGTACAATGAGCAGTACTTC
cdr3_aa: CASSLDGQAYNEQYF

j_call: TRBJ1-5
clone_size: few
d_call: TRBD1
v_call: TRBV20-1
cdr3_nt: TGCAGTGCTGGGACCGGGACAGCCTTAAGGAGCAATCAGCCCCAGCATTTT
cdr3_aa: CSAGTGTALRSNQPQHF